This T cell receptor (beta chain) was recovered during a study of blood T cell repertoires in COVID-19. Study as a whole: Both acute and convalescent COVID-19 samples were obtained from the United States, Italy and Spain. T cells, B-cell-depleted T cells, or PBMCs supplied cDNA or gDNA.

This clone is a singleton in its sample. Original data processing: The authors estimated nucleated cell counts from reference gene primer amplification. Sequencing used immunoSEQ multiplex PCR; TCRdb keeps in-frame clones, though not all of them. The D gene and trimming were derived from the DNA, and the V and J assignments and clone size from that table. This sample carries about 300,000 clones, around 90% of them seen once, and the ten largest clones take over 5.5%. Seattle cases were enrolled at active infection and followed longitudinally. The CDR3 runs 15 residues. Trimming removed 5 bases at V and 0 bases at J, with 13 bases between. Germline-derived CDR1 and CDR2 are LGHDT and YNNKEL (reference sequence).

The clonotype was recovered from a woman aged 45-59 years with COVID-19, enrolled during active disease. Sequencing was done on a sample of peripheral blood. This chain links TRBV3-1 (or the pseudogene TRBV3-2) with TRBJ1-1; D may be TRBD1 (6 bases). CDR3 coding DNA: TGTGCCAGCAGCTTCCGGGACAAAATGAACACTGAAGCTTTCTTT. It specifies CASSFRDKMNTEAFF.